Each of the 14 T cell receptor beta chains below was sequenced from the same sample in a study of shared T cell receptors in the human thymus (dated by TCRdb to the early 2020s). The method was the immunoSEQ multiplex PCR assay. Not all clones reach the TCRdb copy of this immuneACCESS table, which keeps in-frame sequences only. Checked studies attribute under half of the gap to unresolved V genes and leave the rest unexplained. For this sample the table gives more than 550,000 clones, of which about 90% were detected only once. The ten largest clones add up to approximately 0.0097% of the sample. The same data also went into a second study, on human thymus T cells.

Sample: thymocytes. Source of these receptors: a boy less than two years old with a congenital heart defect. Donor details come from another sample of the same person, matched by shared clones.

CDR3 DNA: TGCGCCAGCAGCCAAGTCCACCGAACAGGGGCGGCAGATACGCAGTATTTT. It translates to CASSQVHRTGAADTQYF. The J gene is TRBJ2-3, the V gene TRBV4-3, with 7 positions matching TRBD1. V trimming: 1 base; J trimming: 4 bases; junction bases outside the gene matches: 11. CDR1 is LGHNA, CDR2 YSLEER, per germline. This CDR3 is built from 17 residues.

The chain couples TRBV11-2 to TRBJ2-7, with D perhaps TRBD2 (6 bases). Trimming took 4 bases from V and 1 from J, leaving 20 bases between them. There are 17 residues in the CDR3. Germline CDR1 and CDR2: SGHAT and FQNNGV. Here the CDR3 DNA reads TGTGCCAGCAGCTCTCCCTACGGGGGTTATAGGTCCTACGAGCAGTACTTC. Translating gives CASSSPYGGYRSYEQYF.

This rearrangement joins TRBV19 to TRBJ2-1; D perhaps matches TRBD1 (6 bases). The CDR3 totals 14 residues. The germline gives CDR1 LNHDA, CDR2 SQIVND (reference sequence). Trimming pared 2 bases from V and 2 bases from J, leaving 7 bases between. DNA for the CDR3: TGTGCCAGTAGTATAACAGGGACCTACAATGAGCAGTTCTTC. Protein: CASSITGTYNEQFF.

The rearrangement uses TRBV5-1 and TRBJ2-3; TRBD2 is a possible D gene (6 bases). Germline-derived CDR1 and CDR2 are SGHRS and YFSETQ. With 9 bases removed from V and 0 bases from J, the gap between germline ends came to 17 bases. This CDR3 is built from 15 residues. Written as DNA, the CDR3 is TGCGCCATCTCGCAGGCGGGACTCAGCACAGATACGCAGTATTTT. Protein sequence: CAISQAGLSTDTQYF.

The CDR3 sequence is CATSRVGGRYEQYF. The CDR3, as DNA: TGTGCCACCAGCAGAGTTGGAGGGAGGTACGAGCAGTACTTC. The chain has TRBV15 and TRBJ2-7, with D perhaps matching TRBD2 (6 bases). CDR1 LNHNV and CDR2 YYDKDF come from the germline V gene (reference sequence). CDR3 size: 14 residues. Trimming removed 1 base from V and 4 bases from J, with 11 bases in between.

The chain uses TRBV5-4 and TRBJ2-5; D is unclear. The CDR3 has 14 amino acids. The germline V gene has CDR1 SGHNT and CDR2 YYREEE (reference sequence). Deletions cut 1 base from V and 2 bases from J, with 9 bases between. CDR3 bases: TGTGCCAGCAGCTTGAGCAAGGAGCAAGAGACCCAGTACTTC. Translating it yields CASSLSKEQETQYF.

The V and J genes are TRBV7-9 and TRBJ1-1, with 9 bases matching TRBD1. This CDR3 is built from 17 residues. Unmatched junction bases numbered 12, after V lost 2 bases and J lost 5 bases. Looked up from germline, CDR1 is SEHNR and CDR2 is FQNEAQ (reference sequence). This chain's CDR3 is CASSLTHTGGAGTEAFF. CDR3 nucleotide sequence: TGTGCCAGCAGCTTAACTCATACAGGGGGCGCGGGAACTGAAGCTTTCTTT.

This clone was seen only once. V gene TRBV6-5 combines with J gene TRBJ1-6, with 7 bases aligning to TRBD1. Germline V gene data show CDR1 as MNHEY and CDR2 as SVGAGI. The CDR3 is 14 amino acids. The V gene end was trimmed by 8 bases and the J gene end by 9 bases; junction bases not matched to a gene: 10. CDR3 sequence: CASGKRQGGSPLHF. DNA for the CDR3: TGTGCCAGCGGTAAGCGACAGGGTGGTTCACCCCTCCACTTT.

This rearrangement joins TRBV5-4 to TRBJ2-1; 12 positions agree with TRBD2. The ends lost 1 base at V and 7 bases at J; junction bases unmatched: 6. Germline CDR1 reads SGHNT; CDR2 reads YYREEE (reference sequence). This CDR3 comprises 16 residues. The CDR3 coding sequence is TGTGCCAGCAGCTTGATTCGGACTAGCGGGGCTAATGAGCAGTTCTTC. It codes for CASSLIRTSGANEQFF.

The gene calls are TRBV4-3 and TRBJ2-3; D not resolved. Trimming pared 5 bases from V and 4 bases from J, leaving 13 bases between. Germline-derived CDR1 and CDR2 are LGHNA and YSLEER. This CDR3 region has 14 residues. This chain's CDR3 is CASSITVGPDTQYF. For the CDR3, the DNA is TGCGCCAGCAGCATAACAGTTGGTCCAGATACGCAGTATTTT.

The rearrangement uses TRBV7-9 and TRBJ1-5; TRBD1 matches 7 bases. The CDR3 covers 14 residues. The junction had 10 bases not matched to a gene; V was cut back by 5 bases and J by 9 bases. Germline-derived CDR1 and CDR2 are SEHNR and FQNEAQ (reference sequence). The CDR3 is CASSPADRARPQHF. Here the CDR3 DNA reads TGTGCCAGCAGCCCAGCTGACAGGGCCAGGCCCCAGCATTTT.

Only one count was recorded for this clone. The gene calls are TRBV7-6 and TRBJ2-1; 7 nucleotides line up with TRBD2. J lost 2 bases, V lost 5 bases, and 6 bases had no gene match. Looked up from germline, CDR1 is SGHVS and CDR2 is FNYEAQ. The length of the CDR3 is 15 residues. This CDR3 is CASSPQRGTYNEQFF. CDR3 DNA: TGTGCCAGCAGCCCCCAGCGGGGAACCTACAATGAGCAGTTCTTC.

With respect to this clone: The germline gene is not matched at one end of the junction; a read error may be the cause. This rearrangement joins TRBV11-2 to TRBJ2-3; TRBD1 aligns across 9 bases. Per the germline V gene, CDR1 is SGHAT and CDR2 is FQNNGV. The CDR3 consists of 11 residues. Written as DNA, the CDR3 is TGTGCCAGCAGCTTCGGGACAGGGCTCGAATTT. This translates into CASSFGTGLEF.

The CDR3 region has the DNA TGTGCCAGCAGTTCCGGGGGACAGGGTAGCAATCAGCCCCAGCATTTT. It yields the protein CASSSGGQGSNQPQHF. The rearrangement uses TRBV27 and TRBJ1-5; 9 nucleotides match TRBD1. Germline CDR1 MNHEY, CDR2 SMNVEV (reference sequence). V was clipped by 4 bases and J by 0 bases; unmatched bases: 4. This CDR3 is built from 16 residues.